A single sample gave rise to the 21 T cell receptor beta chains below, sequenced in a study of blood T cell repertoires in COVID-19. Using immunoSEQ multiplex PCR, the repertoire was profiled, and TCRdb retains in-frame clones only, with some absent. The table lists 250,000 or so clones, around 82% of them singletons. Sequenced: PBMCs or T cells enriched from blood (not recorded which). The receptors stem from a man in his fifties or sixties who had recovered from COVID-19.

The chain combines TRBV19 with TRBJ2-5; 16 bases line up with TRBD2. Germline V CDR1 and CDR2: LNHDA, SQIVND (reference sequence). This CDR3 region has 17 residues. V lost 4 bases to trimming and J lost 4 bases; unmatched junction nucleotides: 6. CDR3 in DNA: TGTGCCAGTAGTACGGGACTAGCGGGAGGGCCAGTAGAGACCCAGTACTTC. Translation: CASSTGLAGGPVETQYF.

This clone has a single count. The chain uses TRBV12-5 and TRBJ1-3, with TRBD1 matching over 7 bases. Germline CDR1 and CDR2: LGHNT and FRNRAP. The CDR3 extends over 16 amino acids. J gave up 3 bases and V 3 bases, and 8 bases lay outside the gene matches. CDR3 region: CASGLSLGTVGNTIYF. CDR3 sequence (DNA): TGTGCTAGTGGTTTATCTTTAGGGACAGTTGGAAACACCATATATTTT.

A single count supports this clone. The chain couples TRBV28 to TRBJ1-1; D ambiguous. CDR1 and CDR2 from the germline V gene are MDHEN and SYDVKM. Trimming took off 8 bases at V and 5 bases at J, with 18 bases between the two ends. The CDR3 loop spans 14 amino acids. In nucleotides, the CDR3 is TGTGCCAGCGCCAGAATGCCGGGGTGGACTGAAGCTTTCTTT. This encodes CASARMPGWTEAFF.

This chain joins TRBV11-3 and TRBJ1-3; D is undetermined. The V gene's germline CDR1 is SGHNT and CDR2 YENEEA. This CDR3 has 12 residues. Trimming shortened V by 4 bases and J by 11 bases, and 12 bases separated the two germline ends. CDR3 in DNA: TGTGCCAGCAGCTGGCGGACCGGGGCCATATATTTT. Its translation is CASSWRTGAIYF.

The chain has TRBV29-1 and TRBJ2-1; D is undetermined. The CDR3 is 10 amino acids. With 3 bases removed from V and 7 bases from J, the gap between germline ends came to 4 bases. Germline-derived CDR1 and CDR2 are SQVTM and ANQGSEA. CDR3 nucleotides: TGCAGCGTTGAGTCGAATGAGCAGTTCTTC. Translation: CSVESNEQFF.

This clone was seen a few times. V and J are TRBV15 and TRBJ1-3; unclear D gene. This CDR3 is 13 amino acids long. The germline V gene encodes CDR1 LNHNV and CDR2 YYDKDF (reference sequence). The V and J ends lost 0 bases and 7 bases respectively, with 7 bases between them. This CDR3 reads CATSRERLNTIYF. For the CDR3, the DNA is TGTGCCACCAGCAGAGAGAGGCTGAACACCATATATTTT.

The chain is built from TRBV11-2 and TRBJ1-6; no reliable D call. Trimming cost V 0 bases and J 5 bases, with 5 bases left between them. CDR3 length: 14 amino acids. CDR1 SGHAT and CDR2 FQNNGV come from the germline V gene. In DNA, the CDR3 is TGTGCCAGCAGCTTAGATAGCAATAATTCACCCCTCCACTTT. As protein: CASSLDSNNSPLHF.

The chain carries TRBV7-9 and TRBJ2-5; D is undetermined. Germline V CDR1 and CDR2: SEHNR, FQNEAQ (reference sequence). V lost 5 bases, J lost 2 bases, and 6 bases lay in between. The CDR3 loop spans 12 amino acids. CDR3 bases: TGTGCCAGCAGCGAGAATCAAGAGACCCAGTACTTC. Encoded protein: CASSENQETQYF.

This clone was found a few times. The gene calls are TRBV20-1 and TRBJ2-7; D remains unclear. Trimming left V 3 bases short and J 5 bases short, with 11 bases between. The CDR3 totals 12 residues. Germline V gives CDR1 DFQATT, CDR2 SNEGSKA (reference sequence). CDR3 bases: TGCAGTGCTAGTCGCGGTCTTCACGAGCAGTACTTC. This sequence encodes CSASRGLHEQYF.

This clone showed up just a few times. The genes are TRBV7-6 and TRBJ1-1; 7 bases map to TRBD1. After removal of 5 bases from V and 6 bases from J, the junction contained 6 bases not matched to a gene. The CDR3 extends over 13 amino acids. Germline V gene lookup returns CDR1 SGHVS and CDR2 FNYEAQ. CDR3 amino acids: CASSPRQGAEAFF. In DNA form, the CDR3 reads TGTGCCAGCAGCCCCAGACAGGGAGCTGAAGCTTTCTTT.

The V gene is TRBV5-1, the J gene TRBJ2-6; D may be TRBD1 (6 bases). Germline lookup yields CDR1 SGHRS and CDR2 YFSETQ. Trimming took 4 bases from V and 4 from J, leaving 21 bases between them. The CDR3 runs 18 residues. CDR3 loop: CASSQVVNRAAGANVLTF. The CDR3 coding sequence is TGCGCCAGCAGCCAAGTAGTTAACAGGGCGGCCGGGGCCAACGTCCTGACTTTC.

The rearrangement links TRBV4-1 to TRBJ2-4; a possible D gene is TRBD2 (6 bases). Germline V gene data show CDR1 as MGHRA and CDR2 as YSYEKL. This CDR3 is 15 amino acids long. Trimming took off 3 bases at V and 0 bases at J, with 9 bases between the two ends. The CDR3 nucleotides read TGCGCCAGCAGCCACCCGGGACTAGCCAAAAACATTCAGTACTTC. The encoded protein is CASSHPGLAKNIQYF.

The V gene is TRBV30, the J gene TRBJ2-5, with no clear D. V lost 1 base, J lost 10 bases, and 10 bases lay in between. There are 11 residues in the CDR3. The germline V gene encodes CDR1 GTSNPN and CDR2 SVGIG (reference sequence). The DNA of the CDR3 is TGTGCCTGGAGTGGCCCCCCCTACCAGTACTTC. It is translated as CAWSGPPYQYF.

The chain uses TRBV29-1 and TRBJ2-1; 8 bases match TRBD2. This CDR3 is built from 14 residues. Germline V gene data show CDR1 as SQVTM and CDR2 as ANQGSEA. The junction had 3 bases not matched to a gene; V was cut back by 2 bases and J by 3 bases. The CDR3 loop reads CSVELLAVYNEQFF. The CDR3 coding sequence is TGCAGCGTTGAATTACTAGCGGTCTACAATGAGCAGTTCTTC.

This clone was seen once. J is TRBJ2-5 and V is TRBV28; D possibly corresponds to TRBD1 (7 bases). In germline, CDR1 is MDHEN, CDR2 SYDVKM. Trimming removed 6 bases from V and 2 bases from J, with 16 bases in between. CDR3 size: 15 residues. The chain's CDR3 is CASSPFQGGQETQYF. In DNA form, the CDR3 reads TGTGCCAGCAGCCCCTTTCAGGGGGGACAAGAGACCCAGTACTTC.

The V gene is TRBV18, the J gene TRBJ1-4, with D possibly TRBD1 on 6 matching bases. The CDR3 has 16 residues. V lost 3 bases and J lost 2, with 13 bases in between. The germline gives CDR1 KGHSH, CDR2 LQKENI. Here the CDR3 DNA reads TGTGCCAGCTCACCGACAGGACCAGCGACTAATGAAAAACTGTTTTTT. Protein product: CASSPTGPATNEKLFF. Filled out from reference TRBV18 and TRBJ1-4, the complete variable domain reads NAGVMQNPRHLVRRRGQEARLRCSPMKGHSHVYWYRQLPEEGLKFMVYLQKENIIDESGMPKERFSAEFPKEGPSILRIQQVVRGDSAAYFCASSPTGPATNEKLFFGSGTQLSVL.

A remark on this clone: Compared with germline, one end of the junction differs, possibly owing to a read error. J is TRBJ2-7 and V is TRBV7-7; 8 positions match TRBD2. The CDR3 covers 16 residues. Germline V CDR1 and CDR2: SSHAT, FNYEAQ (reference sequence). The chain's CDR3 is CASSLGGAGGPYEQYF. The CDR3 DNA reads TGTGCTAGCAGCTTAGGGGGGGCGGGGGGCCCCTACGAGCAGTACTTC.

The chain links TRBV6-5 to TRBJ2-4, with 7 bases aligning to TRBD1. V dropped 4 bases and J dropped 0; count of bases not matched to a gene: 6. In germline, CDR1 is MNHEY, CDR2 SVGAGI. This CDR3 comprises 16 residues. This CDR3 reads CASSSGQALAKNIQYF. For the CDR3, the DNA is TGTGCCAGCAGTTCAGGACAGGCCCTAGCCAAAAACATTCAGTACTTC.

The chain uses TRBV28 and TRBJ2-7, with 8 bases identical to TRBD1. CDR1 is MDHEN, CDR2 SYDVKM, per germline. The trim removed 5 bases at V and 2 bases at J, leaving 5 bases unmatched. The CDR3 totals 14 residues. CDR3 in DNA: TGTGCCAGCAGTCCGGGACAGGTAACCTACGAGCAGTACTTC. As protein: CASSPGQVTYEQYF. The full variable domain, with the rest looked up from reference TRBV28 and TRBJ2-7, is DVKVTQSSRYLVKRTGEKVFLECVQDMDHENMFWYRQDPGLGLRLIYFSYDVKMKEKGDIPEGYSVSREKKERFSLILESASTNQTSMYLCASSPGQVTYEQYFGPGTRLTVT.

About this clone itself: This sample includes further DNA sequences coding for the same CDR3. The chain joins TRBV9 to TRBJ1-1; 7 bases match TRBD1. Germline lookup yields CDR1 SGDLS and CDR2 YYNGEE. Trimming at V came to 0 bases and at J to 0 bases, leaving 5 bases not matched to a gene. This CDR3 comprises 16 residues. The DNA for the CDR3 is TGTGCCAGCAGCGTAGAGACAGGGAGAATGAACACTGAAGCTTTCTTT. It is translated as CASSVETGRMNTEAFF. The whole variable domain, remainder taken from reference TRBV9 and TRBJ1-1, is DSGVTQTPKHLITATGQRVTLRCSPRSGDLSVYWYQQSLDQGLQFLIQYYNGEERAKGNILERFSAQQFPDLHSELNLSSLELGDSALYFCASSVETGRMNTEAFFGQGTRLTVV.

The chain recombines TRBV28 with TRBJ1-6; 7 bases match TRBD1. Germline V gene data show CDR1 as MDHEN and CDR2 as SYDVKM. The ends lost 8 bases at V and 2 bases at J; junction bases unmatched: 6. This CDR3 contains 15 residues. CDR3 sequence reads: CASGAGQAYNSPLHF. For the CDR3, the DNA is TGTGCCAGCGGGGCAGGACAGGCCTATAATTCACCCCTCCACTTT.